Presented here are 22 T cell receptor beta chains from one specimen sequenced in a study of blood T cell repertoires in COVID-19. Sequencing was performed with immunoSEQ multiplex PCR; in TCRdb, only in-frame clones are kept and a portion is missing. The profile shows tens of thousands of clones, approximately 85% of them singletons. Input material: peripheral blood. The receptors here all came from a human donor in a cohort sampled during active COVID-19.

This clone was found once. The chain uses TRBV6-5 and TRBJ2-5; D is unclear. In germline, CDR1 is MNHEY, CDR2 SVGAGI. This CDR3 has 14 amino acids. V was cut by 2 bases and J by 0 bases, with 7 bases left in between. The CDR3 nucleotides read TGTGCCAGCAGTTACGGCACAGACCAAGAGACCCAGTACTTC. Translating gives CASSYGTDQETQYF.

This chain links TRBV11-3 with TRBJ2-3, with D possibly matching TRBD1 (6 bases). V was cut by 4 bases and J by 1 base, with 15 bases left in between. The germline V gene has CDR1 SGHNT and CDR2 YENEEA. CDR3 length: 16 amino acids. The CDR3 DNA sequence: TGTGCCAGCAGCTCAGGGGTGGGGCCCGGCACAGATACGCAGTATTTT. Encoded protein: CASSSGVGPGTDTQYF.

The V call is TRBV9, the J call TRBJ1-2; 9 bases are a match to TRBD1. Germline V gene lookup returns CDR1 SGDLS and CDR2 YYNGEE. This CDR3 has 13 amino acids. The junction had 6 bases not matched to a gene; V was cut back by 3 bases and J by 9 bases. The CDR3 region has the DNA TGTGCCAGCAGCGCCGGACAGGGGATACGCTACACCTTC. Amino acids: CASSAGQGIRYTF.

The V and J genes are TRBV6-5 and TRBJ2-5, with 7 bases matching TRBD1. Trimming cost V 7 bases and J 3 bases; bases outside gene matches: 11. CDR3 length equals 15 residues. Germline assignment: CDR1 MNHEY and CDR2 SVGAGI. As DNA, the CDR3 is TGTGCCAGCAAGAACTACGGGACAGCAGAAGAGACCCAGTACTTC. Translating it yields CASKNYGTAEETQYF.

The chain is built from TRBV9 and TRBJ2-3; D is uncertain. This CDR3 has 14 amino acids. Germline-derived CDR1 and CDR2 are SGDLS and YYNGEE. The ends were cut back, 0 bases at V and 0 bases at J, with 5 bases in the middle. CDR3 sequence (DNA): TGTGCCAGCAGCGTAGTGTCTAGCACAGATACGCAGTATTTT. Translated: CASSVVSSTDTQYF.

The rearrangement joins TRBV28 to TRBJ2-7; tentatively, D is TRBD2 (6 bases). Germline-derived CDR1 and CDR2 are MDHEN and SYDVKM. V gave up 6 bases and J gave up 0 bases, with 12 bases separating them. The CDR3 contains 14 residues. The CDR3 bases are TGTGCCAGCAGCCCCCACGGGGGCTCCTACGAGCAGTACTTC. This encodes CASSPHGGSYEQYF.

In this sample, this clone turned up a few times. The chain joins TRBV10-3 to TRBJ2-1; 9 bases are shared with TRBD1. Germline V CDR1 and CDR2: ENHRY, SYGVKD. With V trimmed by 5 bases and J by 1 base, 3 bases remained unmatched. This CDR3 spans 15 amino acids. The CDR3 nucleotides read TGTGCCATCAGTCCCGACAGGGGGTCCTACAATGAGCAGTTCTTC. Protein: CAISPDRGSYNEQFF.

The genes are TRBV7-9 and TRBJ1-1, with D unclear. Trimming took 6 bases from V and 4 from J, leaving 9 bases between them. Germline-derived CDR1 and CDR2 are SEHNR and FQNEAQ (reference sequence). This CDR3 contains 12 residues. The CDR3, as DNA: TGTGCCAGCAGGGAGGGATCCACTGAAGCTTTCTTT. Translating it yields CASREGSTEAFF.

This CDR3 is CSEFQVNRPDTQYF. The CDR3 nucleotides read TGCAGCGAATTTCAGGTGAACAGGCCAGATACGCAGTATTTT. The genes are TRBV29-1 and TRBJ2-3, with D possibly matching TRBD1 (5 bases). The germline V gene encodes CDR1 SQVTM and CDR2 ANQGSEA. CDR3 length: 14 residues. Trimming took 7 bases from V and 4 from J, leaving 18 bases between them.

The count of this clone is one. This chain uses TRBV7-2 with TRBJ1-3; TRBD1 matches at 9 bases. CDR3 size: 16 residues. CDR1 and CDR2 from the germline V gene are SGHTA and FQGNSA. J was trimmed by 4 bases and V by 2 bases; bases with no gene match: 6. Here the CDR3 reads CASSLWTGAGGNTIYF. The CDR3 nucleotides read TGTGCCAGCAGCTTATGGACAGGGGCTGGAGGAAACACCATATATTTT.

This clone came up once. This chain links TRBV28 with TRBJ1-3; D is perhaps TRBD1 (5 bases). V lost 6 bases and J lost 6, with 18 bases in between. CDR3 length: 15 residues. CDR1 is MDHEN and CDR2 is SYDVKM in the germline V gene. In DNA form, the CDR3 reads TGTGCCAGCAGCCACCTCAGGGAAGGGGCAAACACCATATATTTT. Translated, it gives CASSHLREGANTIYF.

The chain links TRBV12-3 or TRBV12-4 to TRBJ2-5, with D perhaps matching TRBD1 (6 bases). V was shortened by 6 bases and J by 1 base, with 9 bases between the two germline ends. There are 13 residues in the CDR3. The CDR3 sequence is CASSRQVQETQYF. The CDR3 nucleotides read TGTGCCAGCAGCCGACAGGTCCAAGAGACCCAGTACTTC.

This clone was found a few times. The CDR3 nucleotides read TGTGCCAGCACCCCAAGAGGACTAGCGGGAGGGAACTCCTACGAGCAGTACTTC. Encoded protein: CASTPRGLAGGNSYEQYF. This sequence joins TRBV7-9 and TRBJ2-7, with 15 bases that match TRBD2. Per the germline V gene, CDR1 is SEHNR and CDR2 is FQNEAQ (reference sequence). J lost 0 bases, V lost 7 bases, and 10 bases had no gene match. The CDR3 loop spans 18 amino acids.

This chain connects TRBV28 to TRBJ1-4; the D gene is possibly TRBD1 (6 bases). V was trimmed by 3 bases and J by 8 bases, leaving 16 bases between them. This CDR3 has 15 amino acids. The germline V gene encodes CDR1 MDHEN and CDR2 SYDVKM. The CDR3 bases are TGTGCCAGCAGTTTCGGGGGGACAAGTGGGGAAAAACTGTTTTTT. It translates to CASSFGGTSGEKLFF.

The chain employs TRBV28 and TRBJ1-5, with D tentatively TRBD1 (6 bases). CDR1 MDHEN and CDR2 SYDVKM come from the germline V gene. This CDR3 comprises 14 residues. Trimming removed 4 bases from V and 4 bases from J, with 11 bases in between. The CDR3 DNA reads TGTGCCAGCAGTTCAGGGGCAGGGAATCAGCCCCAGCATTTT. As protein: CASSSGAGNQPQHF.

The rearrangement joins TRBV7-2 to TRBJ2-7; 7 bases fit TRBD2. Trimming cost V 5 bases and J 5 bases; bases outside gene matches: 6. CDR3 length: 13 residues. Germline V gene lookup returns CDR1 SGHTA and CDR2 FQGNSA. CDR3 coding DNA: TGTGCCAGCAGCGCCCGGGACTACCACGAGCAGTACTTC. Protein product: CASSARDYHEQYF. The variable domain in full, with the rest retrieved from reference TRBV7-2 and TRBJ2-7, is GAGVSQSPSNKVTEKGKDVELRCDPISGHTALYWYRQSLGQGLEFLIYFQGNSAPDKSGLPSDRFSAERTGGSVSTLTIQRTQQEDSAVYLCASSARDYHEQYFGPGTRLTVT.

The DNA of the CDR3 is TGTGCCAGCAGCCGGCAGGGGGCAGGAGAGACCCAGTACTTC. Its translation is CASSRQGAGETQYF. V usage is TRBV9 and J usage is TRBJ2-5; 8 nucleotides match TRBD1. Germline CDR1 and CDR2: SGDLS and YYNGEE. The CDR3 consists of 14 residues. V dropped 4 bases and J dropped 4; count of bases not matched to a gene: 6.

The V gene is TRBV5-6, the J gene TRBJ2-1, with 9 bases matching TRBD2. This CDR3 comprises 15 residues. Unmatched junction bases numbered 2, after V lost 4 bases and J lost 0 bases. Germline CDR1 and CDR2: SGHDT and YYEEEE. The CDR3 coding sequence is TGTGCCAGCAGCCGTAGCGGGAGCTCCTACAATGAGCAGTTCTTC. The encoded protein is CASSRSGSSYNEQFF.

The chain carries TRBV5-4 and TRBJ1-1; 11 nucleotides align to TRBD1. V gave up 3 bases and J gave up 6 bases; unmatched junction bases: 10. Germline V gene sequence: CDR1 SGHNT, CDR2 YYREEE (reference sequence). This CDR3 comprises 16 residues. The CDR3 nucleotides are TGTGCCAGCAGCTCGGGGCGGACAGGGGGCCGGGCTGAAGCTTTCTTT. It translates to CASSSGRTGGRAEAFF.

This chain connects TRBV25-1 to TRBJ1-1; D possibly corresponds to TRBD1 (6 bases). The CDR3 totals 13 residues. Trimming stripped 6 bases from V and 5 bases from J, with 13 bases between. Germline V CDR1 and CDR2: MGHDK, SYGVNS. In DNA, the CDR3 is TGTGCCAGCAGAACAGGGACGGGGACTGAAGCTTTCTTT. Translating gives CASRTGTGTEAFF.

This clone was observed once. This chain joins TRBV29-1 and TRBJ2-5; 9 bases align to TRBD2. The CDR3 spans 14 residues. V shed 3 bases, J shed 9 bases, and the junction held 11 bases outside the gene matches. Germline V gene sequence: CDR1 SQVTM, CDR2 ANQGSEA. The CDR3 spells CSVDGTSSSGAQYF. CDR3 DNA sequence: TGCAGCGTTGACGGGACTAGCTCCTCGGGGGCCCAGTACTTC.

Here the CDR3 DNA reads TGTGCCAGCAGCTTAAGGCTAGCGGGTCACAATGAGCAGTTCTTC. It translates to CASSLRLAGHNEQFF. The chain couples TRBV7-6 to TRBJ2-1, with 8 nucleotides matching TRBD2. CDR1 is SGHVS, CDR2 FNYEAQ, per germline. V was clipped by 2 bases and J by 5 bases; unmatched bases: 5. The CDR3 loop spans 15 amino acids. Looking up the rest from reference TRBV7-6 and TRBJ2-1 gives the full variable domain: GAGVSQSPRYKVTKRGQDVALRCDPISGHVSLYWYRQALGQGPEFLTYFNYEAQQDKSGLPNDRFSAERPEGSISTLTIQRTEQRDSAMYRCASSLRLAGHNEQFFGPGTRLTVL.